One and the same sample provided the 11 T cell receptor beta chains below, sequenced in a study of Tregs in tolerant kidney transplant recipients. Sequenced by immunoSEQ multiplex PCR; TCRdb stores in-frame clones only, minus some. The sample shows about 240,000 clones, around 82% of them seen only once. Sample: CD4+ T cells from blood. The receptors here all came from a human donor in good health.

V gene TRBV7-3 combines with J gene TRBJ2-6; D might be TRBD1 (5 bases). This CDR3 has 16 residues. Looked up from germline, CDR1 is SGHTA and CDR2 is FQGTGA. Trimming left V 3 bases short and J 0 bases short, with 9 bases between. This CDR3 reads CASSLTVLSGANVLTF. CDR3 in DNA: TGTGCCAGCAGCTTGACAGTACTCTCTGGGGCCAACGTCCTGACTTTC.

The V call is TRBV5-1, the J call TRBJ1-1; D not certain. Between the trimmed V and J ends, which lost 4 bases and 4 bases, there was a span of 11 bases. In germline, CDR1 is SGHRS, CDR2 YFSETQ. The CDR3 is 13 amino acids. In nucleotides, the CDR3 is TGCGCCAGCAGCGTCGGACGGACCACTGAAGCTTTCTTT. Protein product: CASSVGRTTEAFF. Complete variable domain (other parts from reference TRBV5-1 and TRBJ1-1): KAGVTQTPRYLIKTRGQQVTLSCSPISGHRSVSWYQQTPGQGLQFLFEYFSETQRNKGNFPGRFSGRQFSNSRSEMNVSTLELGDSALYLCASSVGRTTEAFFGQGTRLTVV.

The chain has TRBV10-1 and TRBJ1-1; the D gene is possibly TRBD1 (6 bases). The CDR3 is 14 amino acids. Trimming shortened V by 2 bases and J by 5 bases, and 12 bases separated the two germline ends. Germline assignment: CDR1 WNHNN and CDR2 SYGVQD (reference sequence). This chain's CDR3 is CASSEAGRGTEAFF. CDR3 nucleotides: TGCGCCAGCAGTGAGGCAGGCAGGGGTACTGAAGCTTTCTTT.

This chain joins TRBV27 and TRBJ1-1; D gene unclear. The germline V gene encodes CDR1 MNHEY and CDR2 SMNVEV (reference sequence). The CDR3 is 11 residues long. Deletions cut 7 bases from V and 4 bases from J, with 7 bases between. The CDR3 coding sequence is TGTGCCAGCATTCTAGGCACTGAAGCTTTCTTT. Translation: CASILGTEAFF.

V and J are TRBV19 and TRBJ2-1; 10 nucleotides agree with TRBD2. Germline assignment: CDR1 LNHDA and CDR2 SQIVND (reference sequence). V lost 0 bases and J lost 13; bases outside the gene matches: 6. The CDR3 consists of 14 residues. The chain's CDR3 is CASSIDWTSGTQFF. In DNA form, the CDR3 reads TGTGCCAGTAGTATAGACTGGACTAGCGGCACCCAGTTCTTC.

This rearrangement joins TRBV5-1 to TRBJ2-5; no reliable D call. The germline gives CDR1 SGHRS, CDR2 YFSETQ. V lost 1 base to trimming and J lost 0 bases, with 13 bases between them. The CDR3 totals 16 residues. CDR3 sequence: CASSLTPGGNQETQYF. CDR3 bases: TGCGCCAGCAGCTTGACGCCAGGTGGAAACCAAGAGACCCAGTACTTC. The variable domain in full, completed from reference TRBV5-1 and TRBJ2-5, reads KAGVTQTPRYLIKTRGQQVTLSCSPISGHRSVSWYQQTPGQGLQFLFEYFSETQRNKGNFPGRFSGRQFSNSRSEMNVSTLELGDSALYLCASSLTPGGNQETQYFGPGTRLLVL.

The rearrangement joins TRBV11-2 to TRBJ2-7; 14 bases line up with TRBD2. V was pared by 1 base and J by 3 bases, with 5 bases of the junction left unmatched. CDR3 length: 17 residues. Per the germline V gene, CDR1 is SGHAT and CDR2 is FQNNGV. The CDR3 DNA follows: TGTGCCAGCAGCTTAGGGACTAGCGGGAGGCGCTTCTACGAGCAGTACTTC. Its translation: CASSLGTSGRRFYEQYF.

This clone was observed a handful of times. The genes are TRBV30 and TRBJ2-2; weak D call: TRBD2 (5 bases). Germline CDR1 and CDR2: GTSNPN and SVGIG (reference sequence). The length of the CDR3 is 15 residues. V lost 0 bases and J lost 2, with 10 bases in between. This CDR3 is CAWSVRGPNTGELFF. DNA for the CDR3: TGTGCCTGGAGTGTGCGCGGGCCTAACACCGGGGAGCTGTTTTTT.

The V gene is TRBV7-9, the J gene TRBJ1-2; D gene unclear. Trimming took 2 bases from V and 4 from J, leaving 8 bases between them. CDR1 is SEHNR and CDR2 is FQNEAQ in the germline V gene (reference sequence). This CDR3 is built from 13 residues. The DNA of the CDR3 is TGTGCCAGCAGCTTACAGGAGGCCTATGGCTACACCTTC. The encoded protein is CASSLQEAYGYTF.

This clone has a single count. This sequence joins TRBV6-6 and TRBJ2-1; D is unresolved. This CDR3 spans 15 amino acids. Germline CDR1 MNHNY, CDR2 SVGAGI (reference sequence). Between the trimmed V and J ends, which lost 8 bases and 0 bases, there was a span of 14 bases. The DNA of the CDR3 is TGTGCCAGCGCTCCCGCGACCGCCTCCTACAATGAGCAGTTCTTC. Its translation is CASAPATASYNEQFF.

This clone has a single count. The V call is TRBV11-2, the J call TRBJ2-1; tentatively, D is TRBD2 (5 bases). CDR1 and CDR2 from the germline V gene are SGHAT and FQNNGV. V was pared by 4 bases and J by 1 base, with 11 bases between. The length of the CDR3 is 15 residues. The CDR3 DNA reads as TGTGCCAGCAGCTCGGGGAGAGCTTCCTACAATGAGCAGTTCTTC. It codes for CASSSGRASYNEQFF.